The 5 T cell receptor beta chains given below trace back to one sample, sequenced in a study of T cell repertoires in cytomegalovirus infection. TCRdb recomputed calls from the reads with MiXCR, one row per CDR3 protein. The table records 630,000 or so distinct CDR3 sequences, about 24% of them present only once. The sequenced sample was CD8+ T cells from PBMCs. These receptor sequences come from a human donor in good health (CMV status not recorded). Some clones in this sample may be carry-over from other donors' samples.

This clonotype was detected ten times or more. The rearrangement uses TRBV7-6 and TRBJ2-5; 7 positions agree with TRBD2. Germline V CDR1 and CDR2: SGHVS, FNYEAQ. Trimming cost V 2 bases and J 2 bases; bases outside gene matches: 5. This CDR3 region has 15 residues. CDR3 nucleotide sequence: TGTGCCAGCAGCTTATTCGGGGGGTCACAAGAGACCCAGTACTTC. Its protein product is CASSLFGGSQETQYF.

The chain joins TRBV7-2 to TRBJ1-1; TRBD1 matches 7 bases. Germline assignment: CDR1 SGHTA and CDR2 FQGNSA. Losses at the gene ends were 6 bases for V and 9 bases for J; bases not matched to a gene: 4. This CDR3 has 11 residues. CDR3: CASRRDRKAFF. The CDR3 DNA is TGTGCCAGCAGACGGGACAGAAAAGCTTTCTTT.

The chain carries TRBV7-3 and TRBJ2-5; D is possibly TRBD2 (7 bases). CDR3 length equals 14 residues. Germline V gene lookup returns CDR1 SGHTA and CDR2 FQGTGA. The V end lost 1 base, the J end lost 5 bases, and 11 bases lay between the germline ends. The CDR3 protein is CASSLIAGAETQYF. The CDR3 DNA reads as TGTGCCAGCAGCTTAATTGCGGGGGCGGAGACCCAGTACTTC.

For this clonotype: A much larger clone lies one base from this, so it may be a read error. The chain couples TRBV7-6 to TRBJ1-1, with 7 nucleotides matching TRBD1. This CDR3 contains 15 residues. Germline loops: CDR1 SGHVS, CDR2 FNYEAQ. CDR3 in amino acids: CVSSSPGQLNTEAFF. In DNA, the CDR3 is TGTGTCAGCAGCTCGCCGGGACAGTTGAACACTGAAGCTTTCTTT. Complete variable domain (other parts from reference TRBV7-6 and TRBJ1-1): GAGVSQSPRYKVTKRGQDVALRCDPISGHVSLYWYRQALGQGPEFLTYFNYEAQQDKSGLPNDRFSAERPEGSISTLTIQRTEQRDSAMYRCVSSSPGQLNTEAFFGQGTRLTVV.

The chain uses TRBV7-9 and TRBJ1-1; 8 bases agree with TRBD1. Germline CDR1 reads SEHNR; CDR2 reads FQNEAQ (reference sequence). This CDR3 is built from 15 residues. With V trimmed by 7 bases and J by 1 base, 8 bases remained unmatched. The CDR3 DNA reads TGTGCCAGCATCCAGACAGGGGAAGGGAACACTGAAGCTTTCTTT. This sequence encodes CASIQTGEGNTEAFF.